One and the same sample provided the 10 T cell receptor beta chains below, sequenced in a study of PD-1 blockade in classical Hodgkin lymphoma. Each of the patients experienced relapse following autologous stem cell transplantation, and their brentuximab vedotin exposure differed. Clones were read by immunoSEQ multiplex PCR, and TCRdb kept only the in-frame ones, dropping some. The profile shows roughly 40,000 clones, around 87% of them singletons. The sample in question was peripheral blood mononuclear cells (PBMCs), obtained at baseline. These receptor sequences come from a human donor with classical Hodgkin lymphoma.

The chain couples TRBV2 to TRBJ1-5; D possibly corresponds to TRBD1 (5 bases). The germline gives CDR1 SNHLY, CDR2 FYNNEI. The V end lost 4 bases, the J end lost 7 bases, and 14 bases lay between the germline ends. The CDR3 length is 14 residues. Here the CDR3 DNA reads TGTGCCAGCAGTGTTGAAAGGGGCGGGCAGCCCCAGCATTTT. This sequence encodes CASSVERGGQPQHF.

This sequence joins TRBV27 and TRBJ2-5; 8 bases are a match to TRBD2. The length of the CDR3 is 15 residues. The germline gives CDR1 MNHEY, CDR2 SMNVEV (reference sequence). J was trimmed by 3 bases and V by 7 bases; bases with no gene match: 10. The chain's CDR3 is CASNGIAGSEETQYF. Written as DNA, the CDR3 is TGTGCCAGCAACGGGATAGCGGGAAGTGAAGAGACCCAGTACTTC.

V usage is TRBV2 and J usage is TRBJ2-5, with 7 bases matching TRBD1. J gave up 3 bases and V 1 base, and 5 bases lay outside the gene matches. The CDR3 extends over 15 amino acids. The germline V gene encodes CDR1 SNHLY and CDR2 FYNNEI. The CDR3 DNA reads TGTGCCAGCAGTGAAGAGGGCAGGGGGAAAGAGACCCAGTACTTC. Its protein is CASSEEGRGKETQYF.

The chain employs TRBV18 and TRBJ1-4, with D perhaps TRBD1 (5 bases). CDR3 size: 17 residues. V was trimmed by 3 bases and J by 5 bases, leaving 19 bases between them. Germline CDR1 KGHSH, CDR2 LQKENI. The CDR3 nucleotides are TGTGCCAGCTCACCCTCCCGGGGGGTAGAAAAGAATGAAAAACTGTTTTTT. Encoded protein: CASSPSRGVEKNEKLFF. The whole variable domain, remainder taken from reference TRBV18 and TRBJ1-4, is NAGVMQNPRHLVRRRGQEARLRCSPMKGHSHVYWYRQLPEEGLKFMVYLQKENIIDESGMPKERFSAEFPKEGPSILRIQQVVRGDSAAYFCASSPSRGVEKNEKLFFGSGTQLSVL.

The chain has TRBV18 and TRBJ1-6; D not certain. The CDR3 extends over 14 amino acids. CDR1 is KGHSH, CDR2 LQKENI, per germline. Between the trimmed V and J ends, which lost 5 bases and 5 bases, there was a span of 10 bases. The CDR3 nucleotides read TGTGCCAGCTCAGCCATCATAGATAATTCACCCCTCCACTTT. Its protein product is CASSAIIDNSPLHF.

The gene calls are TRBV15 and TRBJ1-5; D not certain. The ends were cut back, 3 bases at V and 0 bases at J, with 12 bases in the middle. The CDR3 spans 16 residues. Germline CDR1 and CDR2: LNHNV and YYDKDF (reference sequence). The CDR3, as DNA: TGTGCCACCAGCAGTGCAGTTGTTTATAGCAATCAGCCCCAGCATTTT. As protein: CATSSAVVYSNQPQHF.

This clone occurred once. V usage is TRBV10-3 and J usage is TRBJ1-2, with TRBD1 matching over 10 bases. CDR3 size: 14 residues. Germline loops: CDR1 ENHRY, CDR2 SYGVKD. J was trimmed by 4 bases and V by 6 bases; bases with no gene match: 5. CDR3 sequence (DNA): TGTGCCATCAGCCGGGACAGGGGATTCTATGGCTACACCTTC. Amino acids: CAISRDRGFYGYTF.

CDR3 DNA: TGTGCCAGCAGTCCTGCCCACGGGGGGTGGACAGATACGCAGTATTTT. Protein sequence: CASSPAHGGWTDTQYF. This chain connects TRBV5-4 to TRBJ2-3; 7 bases are shared with TRBD2. V dropped 5 bases and J dropped 3; count of bases not matched to a gene: 12. CDR1 and CDR2 from the germline V gene are SGHNT and YYREEE (reference sequence). The CDR3 runs to 16 residues. Drawing the rest from reference TRBV5-4 and TRBJ2-3, the complete variable domain is ETGVTQSPTHLIKTRGQQVTLRCSSQSGHNTVSWYQQALGQGPQFIFQYYREEENGRGNFPPRFSGLQFPNYSSELNVNALELDDSALYLCASSPAHGGWTDTQYFGPGTRLTVL.

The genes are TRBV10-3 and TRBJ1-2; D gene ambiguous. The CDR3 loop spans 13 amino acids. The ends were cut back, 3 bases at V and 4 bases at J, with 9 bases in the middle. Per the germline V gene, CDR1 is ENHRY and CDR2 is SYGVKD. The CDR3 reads CAISDGSFYGYTF. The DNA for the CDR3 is TGTGCCATCAGTGATGGCAGCTTCTATGGCTACACCTTC.

CDR3 loop: CASTRQGTSEAFF. The CDR3 DNA is TGTGCCAGCACGAGACAGGGGACCTCCGAAGCTTTCTTT. The chain links TRBV6-5 to TRBJ1-1; 8 bases fit TRBD1. V dropped 7 bases and J dropped 8; count of bases not matched to a gene: 9. The germline V gene has CDR1 MNHEY and CDR2 SVGAGI. The CDR3 is 13 residues long.